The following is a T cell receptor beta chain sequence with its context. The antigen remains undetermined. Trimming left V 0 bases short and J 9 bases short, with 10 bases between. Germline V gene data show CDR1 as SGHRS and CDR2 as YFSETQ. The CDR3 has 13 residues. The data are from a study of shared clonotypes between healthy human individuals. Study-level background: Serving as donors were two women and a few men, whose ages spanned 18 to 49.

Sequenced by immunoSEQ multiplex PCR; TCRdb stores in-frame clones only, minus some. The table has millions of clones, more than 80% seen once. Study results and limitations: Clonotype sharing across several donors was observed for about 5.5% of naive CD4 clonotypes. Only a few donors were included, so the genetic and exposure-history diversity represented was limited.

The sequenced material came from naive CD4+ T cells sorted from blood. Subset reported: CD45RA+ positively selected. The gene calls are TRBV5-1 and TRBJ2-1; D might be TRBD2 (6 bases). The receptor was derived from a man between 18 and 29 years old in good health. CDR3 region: CASSLAGVSEQFF. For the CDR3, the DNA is TGCGCCAGCAGCTTGGCGGGGGTTAGTGAGCAGTTCTTC.